This record concerns one T cell receptor beta chain sequence. Its antigen is currently unknown. This record belongs to a study of radiation and T cells in renal cell carcinoma. Study background: Nephrectomy followed 15 Gy stereotactic body radiation by 4 weeks.

Whole-study findings and limits: Top tumor clonotypes rose in blood 2 weeks post-radiation, then contracted. Baseline intratumoral clonotype presence is unknown without pretreatment biopsies.

Using immunoSEQ multiplex PCR, the repertoire was profiled, and TCRdb retains in-frame clones only, with some absent. Among around 76,000 clones listed, 82% were seen once. Documented time point: blood 2 weeks post-SBRT. The treatment here: 15 Gy SBRT to primary tumor, nephrectomy 4 weeks later. After SBRT, blood was collected at 2 and 4 weeks, plus baseline. Per germline, CDR1 SQVTM and CDR2 ANQGSEA. The V and J ends lost 6 bases and 1 base, in that order; junction bases with no gene match: 1. The length of the CDR3 is 13 residues. The chain is built from TRBV29-1 and TRBJ2-7, with TRBD1 identical over 12 bases. This sequence was found in a man aged 60 to 69 with renal cell carcinoma. Sequencing used blood, obtained from a patient whose treatment included radiotherapy and nephrectomy. CDR3 sequence (DNA): TGCAGCGTGGGACAGGGGGCTTCCTACGAGCAGTACTTC. Its protein product is CSVGQGASYEQYF.